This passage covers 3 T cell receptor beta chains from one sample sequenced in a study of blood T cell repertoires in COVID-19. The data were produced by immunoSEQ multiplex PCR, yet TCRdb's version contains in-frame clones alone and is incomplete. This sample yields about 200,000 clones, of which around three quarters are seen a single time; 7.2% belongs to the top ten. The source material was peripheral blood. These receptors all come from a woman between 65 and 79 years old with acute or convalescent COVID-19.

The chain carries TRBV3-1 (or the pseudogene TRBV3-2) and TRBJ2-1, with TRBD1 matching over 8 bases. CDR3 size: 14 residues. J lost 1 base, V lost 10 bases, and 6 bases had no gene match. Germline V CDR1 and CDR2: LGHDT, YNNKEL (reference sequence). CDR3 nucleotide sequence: TGTGCCACCCTGGACAGGGCTTCCTACAATGAGCAGTTCTTC. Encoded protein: CATLDRASYNEQFF.

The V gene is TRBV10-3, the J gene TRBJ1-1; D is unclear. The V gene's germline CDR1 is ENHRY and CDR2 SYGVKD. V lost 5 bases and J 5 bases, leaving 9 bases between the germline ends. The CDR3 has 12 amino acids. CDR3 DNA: TGTGCCATCAGTAGGGAGGGAACTGAAGCTTTCTTT. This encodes CAISREGTEAFF.

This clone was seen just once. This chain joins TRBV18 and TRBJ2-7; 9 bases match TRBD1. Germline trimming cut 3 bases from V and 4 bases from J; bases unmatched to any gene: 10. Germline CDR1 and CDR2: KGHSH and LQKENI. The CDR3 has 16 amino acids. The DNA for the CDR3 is TGTGCCAGCTCACCCACAGGGGGCGCGACTTCTTACGAGCAGTACGTC. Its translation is CASSPTGGATSYEQYV.